The 12 T cell receptor beta chains below come from one sample, sequenced in a study of identical twins. Each CDR3 protein gets one entry after TCRdb re-called the 5' RACE reads with MiXCR. This sample carries 450,000 or so distinct CDR3 sequences, 20% to 25% of them seen once, and the ten largest clones take about 3%. Separately, the same data were catalogued under a study of T cells expressing NK-cell markers.

The sequenced sample consisted of CD4+ T cells sorted from blood. The receptors derive from a woman aged 18-29 years in good health.

This chain links TRBV12-3 or TRBV12-4 with TRBJ1-6; D uncertain. The CDR3 consists of 15 residues. V lost 2 bases, J lost 5 bases, and 10 bases lay in between. As DNA, the CDR3 is TGTGCCAGCAGTTTATCGGCGGGGAATAATTCACCCCTCCACTTT. Amino acids: CASSLSAGNNSPLHF.

The chain has TRBV7-2 and TRBJ2-7; D possibly corresponds to TRBD2 (6 bases). The CDR3 is made up of 15 amino acids. Trimming pared 3 bases from V and 0 bases from J, leaving 12 bases between. The germline V gene has CDR1 SGHTA and CDR2 FQGNSA. The CDR3 region has the DNA TGTGCCAGCAGCTTTCTTGGGGGGAGCTCCTACGAGCAGTACTTC. It is translated as CASSFLGGSSYEQYF.

This clonotype showed up just a few times. This chain connects TRBV5-5 to TRBJ2-7, with a tentative D call TRBD2 (5 bases). CDR1 and CDR2 from the germline V gene are SGHKS and YYEKEE (reference sequence). V lost 1 base and J lost 2, with 13 bases in between. CDR3 length: 15 residues. CDR3 in amino acids: CASSLIRRSPYEQYF. DNA of the CDR3: TGTGCCAGCAGCTTGATTCGGAGGTCCCCCTACGAGCAGTACTTC.

In its sample, this clonotype was seen a few times. The chain joins TRBV11-2 to TRBJ2-7; a possible D gene is TRBD2 (5 bases). The CDR3 is 18 amino acids. From germline, CDR1 is SGHAT and CDR2 FQNNGV. Trimming took 1 base from V and 0 from J, leaving 19 bases between them. CDR3 nucleotides: TGTGCCAGCAGCTTAGTAGAAGTGGTCTCGGGGAGCTCCTACGAGCAGTACTTC. Protein sequence: CASSLVEVVSGSSYEQYF.

This sequence joins TRBV4-3 and TRBJ2-7, with TRBD2 identical over 9 bases. Losses at the gene ends were 3 bases for V and 6 bases for J; bases not matched to a gene: 9. CDR1 LGHNA and CDR2 YSLEER come from the germline V gene. The CDR3 is made up of 15 amino acids. The CDR3 reads CASSQASGAGGEQYF. The CDR3 coding sequence is TGCGCCAGCAGCCAGGCCTCGGGAGCGGGAGGCGAGCAGTACTTC.

V is TRBV5-1 and J is TRBJ2-3, with TRBD2 identical over 8 bases. The germline V gene encodes CDR1 SGHRS and CDR2 YFSETQ. J was trimmed by 5 bases and V by 0 bases; bases with no gene match: 5. The CDR3 length is 15 residues. CDR3 DNA sequence: TGCGCCAGCAGCTTGGTAAGCCTAGCGGGAGATACGCAGTATTTT. Translating it yields CASSLVSLAGDTQYF.

The V gene is TRBV5-5, the J gene TRBJ2-5; D gene unclear. Per the germline V gene, CDR1 is SGHKS and CDR2 is YYEKEE (reference sequence). This CDR3 spans 17 amino acids. V lost 0 bases and J 1 base, leaving 16 bases between the germline ends. CDR3 nucleotide sequence: TGTGCCAGCAGCTTGGCCATCACCACCGTCCCCCAAGAGACCCAGTACTTC. It specifies CASSLAITTVPQETQYF. The full variable domain, completed using reference TRBV5-5 and TRBJ2-5, is DAGVTQSPTHLIKTRGQQVTLRCSPISGHKSVSWYQQVLGQGPQFIFQYYEKEERGRGNFPDRFSARQFPNYSSELNVNALLLGDSALYLCASSLAITTVPQETQYFGPGTRLLVL.

The J gene is TRBJ2-5, the V gene TRBV18; 8 bases fit TRBD1. From germline, CDR1 is KGHSH and CDR2 LQKENI. The V segment lost 6 bases and the J segment 5 bases; nucleotides outside the gene matches: 5. This CDR3 region has 13 residues. The CDR3 DNA sequence: TGTGCCAGCTCTGACAGGGGTTGGGAGACCCAGTACTTC. This sequence encodes CASSDRGWETQYF.

This clonotype was observed a few times. The chain is built from TRBV3-1 and TRBJ2-1, with TRBD2 matching over 10 bases. The CDR3 has 17 residues. From germline, CDR1 is LGHDT and CDR2 YNNKEL (reference sequence). Trimming cost V 3 bases and J 5 bases; bases outside gene matches: 10. CDR3: CASSHQLTSGPNNEQFF. Written as DNA, the CDR3 is TGTGCCAGCAGCCATCAGCTGACTAGCGGGCCTAACAATGAGCAGTTCTTC.

The chain couples TRBV6-5 to TRBJ1-4; D gene uncertain. This CDR3 contains 14 residues. Trimming shortened V by 3 bases and J by 8 bases, and 13 bases separated the two germline ends. The germline gives CDR1 MNHEY, CDR2 SVGAGI. The CDR3 region is CASSYLGSGEKLFF. The DNA of the CDR3 is TGTGCCAGCAGTTATTTGGGGTCCGGGGAAAAACTGTTTTTT.

The chain is built from TRBV24-1 and TRBJ2-3, with D possibly being TRBD2 (6 bases). CDR3 size: 15 residues. CDR1 and CDR2 from the germline V gene are KGHDR and SFDVKD. V lost 4 bases, J lost 3 bases, and 13 bases lay in between. In nucleotides, the CDR3 is TGTGCCACCAGTGAGTCGGGAGTTGGGACAGATACGCAGTATTTT. As protein: CATSESGVGTDTQYF.

The V call is TRBV20-1, the J call TRBJ2-7; 8 bases align to TRBD2. Germline CDR1 is DFQATT and CDR2 is SNEGSKA (reference sequence). V was clipped by 2 bases and J by 7 bases; unmatched bases: 7. This CDR3 is 13 amino acids long. CDR3 in DNA: TGCAGTGCTAGATCCAGGGGACTAGGGGAGCAGTACTTC. This sequence encodes CSARSRGLGEQYF.